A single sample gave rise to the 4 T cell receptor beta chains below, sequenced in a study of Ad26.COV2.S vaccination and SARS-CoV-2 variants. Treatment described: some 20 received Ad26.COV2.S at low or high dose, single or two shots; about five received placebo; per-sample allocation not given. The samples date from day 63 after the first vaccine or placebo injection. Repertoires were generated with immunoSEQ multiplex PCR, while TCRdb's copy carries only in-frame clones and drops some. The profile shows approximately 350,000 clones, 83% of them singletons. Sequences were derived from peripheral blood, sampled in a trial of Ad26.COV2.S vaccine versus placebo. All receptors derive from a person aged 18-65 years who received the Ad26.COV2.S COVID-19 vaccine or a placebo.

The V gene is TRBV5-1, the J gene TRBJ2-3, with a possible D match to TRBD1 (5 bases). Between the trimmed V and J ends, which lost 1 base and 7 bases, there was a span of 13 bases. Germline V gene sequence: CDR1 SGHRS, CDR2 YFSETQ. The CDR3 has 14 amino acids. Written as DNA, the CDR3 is TGCGCCAGCAGCTTGAGGGGCGACGAATATACGCAGTATTTT. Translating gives CASSLRGDEYTQYF.

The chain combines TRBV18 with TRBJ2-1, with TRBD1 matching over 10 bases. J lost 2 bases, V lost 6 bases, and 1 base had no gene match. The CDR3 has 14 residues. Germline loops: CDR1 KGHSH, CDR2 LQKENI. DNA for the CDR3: TGTGCCAGCTCGGGACAGGGGACCTACAATGAGCAGTTCTTC. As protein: CASSGQGTYNEQFF.

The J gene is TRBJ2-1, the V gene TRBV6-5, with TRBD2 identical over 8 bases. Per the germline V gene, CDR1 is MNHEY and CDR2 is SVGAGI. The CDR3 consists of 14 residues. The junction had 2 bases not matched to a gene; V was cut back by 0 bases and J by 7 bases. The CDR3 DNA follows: TGTGCCAGCAGTTACTCCGGGACTAGGAATGAGCAGTTCTTC. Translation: CASSYSGTRNEQFF.

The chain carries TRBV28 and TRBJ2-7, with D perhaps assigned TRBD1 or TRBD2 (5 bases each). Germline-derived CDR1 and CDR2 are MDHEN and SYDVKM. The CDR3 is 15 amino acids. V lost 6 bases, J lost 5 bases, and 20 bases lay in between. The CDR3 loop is CASRRGGLLANEQYF. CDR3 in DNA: TGTGCCAGCAGGAGGGGCGGACTGTTGGCCAACGAGCAGTACTTC.